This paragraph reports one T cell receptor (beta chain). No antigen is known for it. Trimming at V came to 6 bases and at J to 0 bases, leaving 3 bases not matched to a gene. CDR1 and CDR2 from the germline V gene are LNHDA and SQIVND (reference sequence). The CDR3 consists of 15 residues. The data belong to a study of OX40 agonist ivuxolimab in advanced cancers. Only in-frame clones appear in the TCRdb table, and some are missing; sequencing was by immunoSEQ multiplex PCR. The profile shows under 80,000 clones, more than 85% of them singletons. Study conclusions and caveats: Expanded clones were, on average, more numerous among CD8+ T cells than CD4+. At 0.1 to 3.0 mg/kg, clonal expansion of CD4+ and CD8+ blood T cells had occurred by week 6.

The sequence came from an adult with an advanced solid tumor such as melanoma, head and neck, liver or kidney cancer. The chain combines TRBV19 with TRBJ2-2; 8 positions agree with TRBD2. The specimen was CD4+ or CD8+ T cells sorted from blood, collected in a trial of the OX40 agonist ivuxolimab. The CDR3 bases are TGTGCCAGTAGGGATAGCGGGGCGAACACCGGGGAGCTGTTTTTT. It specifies CASRDSGANTGELFF.